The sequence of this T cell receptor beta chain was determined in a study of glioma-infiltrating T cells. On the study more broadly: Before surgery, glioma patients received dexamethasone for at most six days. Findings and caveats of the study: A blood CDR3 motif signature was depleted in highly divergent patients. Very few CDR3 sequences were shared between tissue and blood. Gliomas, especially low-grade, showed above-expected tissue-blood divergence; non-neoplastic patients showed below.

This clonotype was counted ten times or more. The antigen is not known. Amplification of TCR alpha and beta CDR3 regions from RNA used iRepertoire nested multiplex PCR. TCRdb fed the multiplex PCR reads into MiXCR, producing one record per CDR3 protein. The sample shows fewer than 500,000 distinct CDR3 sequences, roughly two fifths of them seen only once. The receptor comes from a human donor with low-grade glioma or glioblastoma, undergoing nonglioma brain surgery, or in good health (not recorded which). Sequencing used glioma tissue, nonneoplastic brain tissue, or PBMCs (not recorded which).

The CDR3 here is CATSSSPAGSNQPQHF. As DNA, the CDR3 is TGTGCCACCAGCAGCTCGCCGGCTGGTAGCAATCAGCCCCAGCATTTT. J is TRBJ1-5 and V is TRBV15, with D unclear. Germline V gene data show CDR1 as LNHNV and CDR2 as YYDKDF (reference sequence). V was cut by 3 bases and J by 0 bases, with 12 bases left in between. The CDR3 runs 16 residues.